Each of the 2 T cell receptor beta chains below was sequenced from the same sample in a study of metastatic and nonmetastatic thyroid tumors. Every patient was untreated before thyroid surgery. MiXCR re-clonotyped the PCR reads for TCRdb. The profile shows over 5,500 clones, about a fifth of them singletons. Material: adjacent normal tissue. The source of these receptors is a female donor with papillary thyroid cancer or a benign thyroid nodule (not recorded which). Some clones in this sample may be carry-over from other donors' samples.

This clone was recorded at least ten times. This sequence joins TRBV29-1 and TRBJ2-4; D is unresolved. The V end lost 1 base, the J end lost 7 bases, and 8 bases lay between the germline ends. The CDR3 length is 12 residues. Germline V gene data show CDR1 as SQVTM and CDR2 as ANQGSEA. The CDR3 here is CSVEGSDNIQYF. The CDR3 DNA sequence: TGCAGCGTTGAAGGTTCTGACAACATTCAGTACTTC.

The genes are TRBV11-2 and TRBJ2-6; D ambiguous. V was pared by 1 base and J by 0 bases, with 16 bases between. CDR3 size: 19 residues. Germline V gene data show CDR1 as SGHAT and CDR2 as FQNNGV. CDR3 nucleotide sequence: TGTGCCAGCAGCTTAGGAGGTGCCCTAACGAACTCTGGGGCCAACGTCCTGACTTTC. Its translation: CASSLGGALTNSGANVLTF.